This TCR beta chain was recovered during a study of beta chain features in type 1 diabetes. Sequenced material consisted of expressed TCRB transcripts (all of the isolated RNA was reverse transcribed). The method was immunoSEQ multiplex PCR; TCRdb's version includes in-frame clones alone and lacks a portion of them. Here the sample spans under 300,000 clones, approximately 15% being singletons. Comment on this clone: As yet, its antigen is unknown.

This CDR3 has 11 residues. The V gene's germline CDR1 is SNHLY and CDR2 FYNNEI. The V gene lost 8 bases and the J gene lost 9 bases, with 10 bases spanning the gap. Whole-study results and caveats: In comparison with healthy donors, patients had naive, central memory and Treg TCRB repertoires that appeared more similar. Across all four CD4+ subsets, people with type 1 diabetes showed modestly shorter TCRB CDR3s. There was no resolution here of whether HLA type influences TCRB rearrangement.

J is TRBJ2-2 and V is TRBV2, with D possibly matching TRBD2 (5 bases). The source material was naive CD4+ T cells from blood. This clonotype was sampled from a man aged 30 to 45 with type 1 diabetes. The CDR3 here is CASQEARELFF. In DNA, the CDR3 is TGTGCCAGCCAGGAGGCAAGGGAGCTGTTTTTT.